The sequence of this T cell receptor (beta chain) was determined in a study of early T cells in non-severe SARS-CoV-2 infection. As for the study in general: Bulk RNA from unsorted whole blood was sequenced; chains were unpaired.

One entry per CDR3 protein results from TCRdb running MiXCR on the 5' RACE reads. Seen here are tens of thousands of distinct CDR3 sequences, over 10% observed once, and the top ten hold about 4.7%. The length of the CDR3 is 12 residues. Looked up from germline, CDR1 is SGHVS and CDR2 is FNYEAQ. As concerns this clonotype: A read error may be the cause here, since a much bigger clone is one base away.

Sequences were obtained from whole blood. This sequence was found in an adult who was a healthcare worker with PCR-confirmed SARS-CoV-2 infection or an uninfected control (not recorded which). V and J are TRBV7-6 and TRBJ2-2, with D unclear. For the CDR3, the DNA is TGTGTCAGCAGCTTGTTCACCGGGGAGCTGTTTTTT. It translates to CVSSLFTGELFF.